Listed below are T cell receptor beta chains from one sample, sequenced in a study of cytomegalovirus exposure and HLA in healthy donors. Sequenced by immunoSEQ multiplex PCR; TCRdb stores in-frame clones only, minus some. This sample has 100,000 to 120,000 clones, with roughly four fifths found just once. The sequenced sample was PBMCs. The receptor set was obtained from a woman in her 30s in good health and CMV-seronegative. The CDR3 runs from the conserved cysteine through the conserved F or W. The order of the fields is V gene, D gene, clone size, J gene, CDR3 protein, CDR3 DNA. D genes are given only for firm matches. Clone size is shown for a subset of rows, as once, few, many or a class of expanded clone.

>TRBV7-8|NA|NA|TRBJ1-5
CASSLGQGSNQPQHF
TGTGCCAGCAGCTTAGGTCAGGGAAGCAATCAGCCCCAGCATTTT
>TRBV30|NA|once|TRBJ1-1
CAWSEQGNTEAFF
TGTGCCTGGAGTGAACAGGGGAACACTGAAGCTTTCTTT
>TRBV29-1|TRBD2|NA|TRBJ2-4
CSVRGGKNIQYF
TGCAGCGTACGGGGGGGTAAAAACATTCAGTACTTC
>TRBV6-1|TRBD1|NA|TRBJ1-5
CASRGGRALQPQHF
TGTGCCAGCAGAGGGGGCAGGGCGTTACAGCCCCAGCATTTT
>TRBV7-9|NA|few|TRBJ2-3
CAILRPGSTDTQYF
TGTGCCATCCTACGGCCGGGGTCCACAGATACGCAGTATTTT
>TRBV28|NA|once|TRBJ1-6
CASKVGTSYSPLHF
TGTGCCAGCAAGGTTGGGACTTCCTATTCACCCCTCCACTTT
>TRBV5-4|TRBD2|few|TRBJ2-3
CASSLGEGTNTDTQYF
TGTGCCAGCAGCTTGGGGGAGGGGACGAACACAGATACGCAGTATTTT
>TRBV4-1|TRBD1|few|TRBJ1-1
CASSQDPPQGENTEAFF
TGCGCCAGCAGCCAAGATCCCCCACAGGGGGAGAACACTGAAGCTTTCTTT
>TRBV2|TRBD1|NA|TRBJ2-5
CASSPGTGKETQYF
TGTGCCAGCAGTCCCGGGACAGGGAAAGAGACCCAGTACTTC
>TRBV28|TRBD1|NA|TRBJ1-5
CASNFHDRDNQPQHF
TGTGCCAGCAATTTCCACGACAGGGACAATCAGCCCCAGCATTTT
>TRBV7-7|NA|NA|TRBJ1-1
CASSPGVDTEAFF
TGTGCCAGCAGCCCAGGGGTCGACACTGAAGCTTTCTTT
>TRBV29-1|TRBD2|NA|TRBJ2-7
CSVGTNRLAGRQYF
TGCAGCGTCGGGACTAACCGACTAGCGGGACGACAGTACTTC
>TRBV7-9|TRBD2|NA|TRBJ2-7
CASGRPQRKRGSSYEQYF
TGTGCCAGCGGTAGGCCCCAAAGGAAGCGGGGGAGCTCCTACGAGCAGTACTTC
>TRBV7-2|NA|NA|TRBJ1-5
CASSPGLNPSQPQHF
TGTGCCAGCAGCCCGGGACTCAACCCGTCCCAGCCCCAGCATTTT
>TRBV7-2|TRBD2|NA|TRBJ2-7
CASSGGTSGRGFEQYF
TGTGCCAGCAGCGGAGGGACTAGCGGGAGAGGTTTCGAGCAGTACTTC
>TRBV7-9|TRBD1|NA|TRBJ1-1
CASSPRGQGGSSTEAFF
TGTGCCAGCAGCCCACGGGGACAGGGGGGTTCGAGCACTGAAGCTTTCTTT
>TRBV6-5|TRBD2|NA|TRBJ2-3
CASSAGTRSTDTQYF
TGTGCCAGCAGTGCCGGGACTAGGAGCACAGATACGCAGTATTTT
>TRBV4-3|TRBD1|NA|TRBJ1-2
CASRPDRAESITNYGYTF
TGCGCCAGCAGACCCGACAGGGCCGAAAGTATAACTAACTATGGCTACACCTTC
>TRBV11-2|NA|NA|TRBJ2-3
CASSLEAGLDTQYF
TGTGCCAGCAGCTTAGAGGCAGGGTTGGATACGCAGTATTTT
>TRBV14|NA|NA|TRBJ2-7
CASSQDWRGTYEQYF
TGTGCCAGCAGCCAAGATTGGAGGGGAACCTACGAGCAGTACTTC
>TRBV7-9|TRBD1|NA|TRBJ2-5
CASSFGTGGQETQYF
TGTGCCAGCAGCTTCGGGACAGGGGGCCAAGAGACCCAGTACTTC
>TRBV5-1|TRBD1|NA|TRBJ1-5
CASSLGTGAGVQPQHF
TGCGCCAGCAGCTTGGGCACAGGGGCCGGCGTTCAGCCCCAGCATTTT
>TRBV5-6|NA|NA|TRBJ2-7
CASSFGRAPYEQYF
TGTGCCAGCAGCTTTGGCAGGGCCCCCTACGAGCAGTACTTC
>TRBV30|NA|NA|TRBJ1-2
CAWSAREAGYTF
TGTGCCTGGAGTGCACGGGAGGCTGGCTACACCTTC
>TRBV28|TRBD1|NA|TRBJ2-7
CASTVGQGAYYEQYF
TGTGCCAGCACCGTAGGACAGGGGGCTTATTACGAGCAGTACTTC
>TRBV9|TRBD1|NA|TRBJ2-4
CASSFGQGQNIQYF
TGTGCCAGCAGCTTCGGACAGGGCCAAAACATTCAGTACTTC
>TRBV4-2|NA|NA|TRBJ1-2
CASSQLDKSYGYTF
TGTGCCAGCAGCCAACTCGACAAGAGCTATGGCTACACCTTC
>TRBV7-9|NA|NA|TRBJ2-1
CASSLLRDEQFF
TGTGCCAGCAGCTTATTACGGGATGAGCAGTTCTTC
>TRBV7-6|NA|NA|TRBJ1-5
CASSLVVLPREPQHF
TGTGCCAGCAGCTTAGTAGTCCTGCCTCGTGAGCCCCAGCATTTT
>TRBV4-1|NA|NA|TRBJ2-7
CASSQGDLAISEQYF
TGCGCCAGCAGCCAAGGTGACTTAGCCATCTCCGAGCAGTACTTC
>TRBV11-2|NA|NA|TRBJ2-3
CASSPRSRGGTDTQYF
TGTGCCAGCAGCCCAAGGTCCAGGGGAGGCACAGATACGCAGTATTTT
>TRBV7-3|TRBD1|NA|TRBJ2-7
CASSLIGQGDEQYF
TGTGCCAGCAGCTTAATCGGACAGGGTGACGAGCAGTACTTC
>TRBV28|TRBD1|NA|TRBJ1-5
CASSYLTGGLSQPQHF
TGTGCCAGCAGTTACCTAACAGGGGGCCTTAGTCAGCCCCAGCATTTT
>TRBV6-1|TRBD1|once|TRBJ1-1
CASRETGTDTAFF
TGTGCCAGCAGAGAGACAGGGACAGACACGGCTTTCTTT
>TRBV28|NA|NA|TRBJ2-1
CASTAAGQAYNEQFF
TGTGCCAGCACCGCGGCGGGGCAAGCCTACAATGAGCAGTTCTTC
>TRBV7-6|TRBD1|once|TRBJ1-6
CASSLGEAGGNSPLHF
TGTGCCAGCAGCTTAGGGGAGGCAGGGGGCAATTCACCCCTCCACTTT
>TRBV4-3|TRBD2|NA|TRBJ2-5
CASSHIAGEETQYF
TGCGCCAGCAGCCACATAGCGGGGGAAGAGACCCAGTACTTC
>TRBV6-1|TRBD2|NA|TRBJ2-1
CAGGGGTISYNEQFF
TGTGCCGGCGGGGGGGGCACCATCTCCTACAATGAGCAGTTCTTC
>TRBV7-8|NA|NA|TRBJ1-1
CASSLAGENTEAFF
TGTGCCAGCAGCTTAGCAGGGGAGAACACTGAAGCTTTCTTT
>TRBV7-7|NA|NA|TRBJ2-1
CASSPDEGIYNEQFF
TGTGCCAGCAGCCCCGACGAGGGAATTTACAATGAGCAGTTCTTC
>TRBV2|NA|NA|TRBJ1-2
CASREVKRVGYTF
TGTGCCAGCAGGGAAGTGAAGAGGGTTGGCTACACCTTC
>TRBV25-1|NA|few|TRBJ2-7
CASSDPGESSYEQYF
TGTGCCAGCAGTGACCCAGGGGAGAGCTCCTACGAGCAGTACTTC
>TRBV6-5|TRBD1|NA|TRBJ1-6
CASSARDRANSPLHF
TGTGCCAGCAGTGCCCGGGACAGGGCCAATTCACCCCTCCACTTT
>TRBV4-3|NA|NA|TRBJ1-1
CASSQVPETVMNTEAFF
TGCGCCAGCAGCCAAGTTCCGGAGACAGTAATGAACACTGAAGCTTTCTTT
>TRBV5-6|NA|NA|TRBJ2-7
CASSWMTEYEQYF
TGTGCCAGCAGCTGGATGACAGAATACGAGCAGTACTTC
>TRBV4-2|TRBD2|NA|TRBJ2-7
CASSHTASGGAVYEQYF
TGTGCCAGCAGCCACACGGCCAGCGGGGGGGCCGTCTACGAGCAGTACTTC
>TRBV28|NA|NA|TRBJ1-5
CASSFGDRTNQPQHF
TGTGCCAGCAGTTTCGGCGACAGAACCAATCAGCCCCAGCATTTT